Below are 9 T cell receptor beta chains sequenced from a single sample in a study of T cells in Graves' hyperthyroidism and ophthalmopathy. Authors of the study amplified TCR beta CDR3 regions from RNA transcripts. When the TCR CDR3 underwent first-round RT-PCR, the HTBI primer set was used. Each CDR3 protein gets one entry after TCRdb re-called the multiplex PCR reads with MiXCR. The sample consists of 400,000 to 450,000 distinct CDR3 sequences, about 15% of them appearing once. The specimen was blood. The origin of the receptors is a man younger than 30 with Graves' ophthalmopathy.

The gene calls are TRBV7-3 and TRBJ1-1; possible D gene TRBD1, 6 bases. In germline, CDR1 is SGHTA, CDR2 FQGTGA. V was trimmed by 6 bases and J by 5 bases, leaving 16 bases between them. There are 14 residues in the CDR3. The CDR3 DNA reads as TGTGCCAGCAGTCCCGTAGGGGGAGATACTGAAGCTTTCTTT. It specifies CASSPVGGDTEAFF.

This clonotype came up many times. This sequence joins TRBV12-3 or TRBV12-4 and TRBJ1-2; unclear D gene. V was clipped by 10 bases and J by 5 bases, with 14 bases between them. CDR3 size: 12 residues. CDR3 nucleotide sequence: TGTGCCACCCCATCAATTGGGTATGGCTACACCTTC. Its protein product is CATPSIGYGYTF.

This clonotype has ten or more counts. DNA for the CDR3: TGTGCCAGCAGTTTATCCGGTGGGGACGAGCAGTACTTC. It encodes CASSLSGGDEQYF. The chain recombines TRBV28 with TRBJ2-7; D not certain. Germline V gene sequence: CDR1 MDHEN, CDR2 SYDVKM. CDR3 size: 13 residues. Between the trimmed V and J ends, which lost 1 base and 5 bases, there was a span of 9 bases.

This clonotype was observed at least ten times. The rearrangement links TRBV12-3 or TRBV12-4 to TRBJ2-1; D possibly corresponds to TRBD1 (6 bases). The CDR3 totals 14 residues. Trimming pared 6 bases from V and 9 bases from J, leaving 18 bases between. The CDR3 region is CASSRIQGFGEQFF. The CDR3 DNA follows: TGTGCCAGCAGCCGAATACAGGGATTTGGTGAGCAGTTCTTC.

This clonotype was seen a few times. The V call is TRBV7-6, the J call TRBJ2-7; TRBD1 matches 7 bases. The germline CDR1 and CDR2 sequences are SGHVS and FNYEAQ. The junction had 10 bases not matched to a gene; V was cut back by 6 bases and J by 2 bases. The CDR3 totals 15 residues. In DNA form, the CDR3 reads TGTGCCAGCAGTTCTCGACAGGGTCGGGCCTACGAGCAGTACTTC. Residues: CASSSRQGRAYEQYF.

The rearrangement uses TRBV6-1 and TRBJ1-2; D is possibly TRBD1 (5 bases). Germline V gene sequence: CDR1 MNHNS, CDR2 SASEGT. V was cut by 8 bases and J by 8 bases, with 12 bases left in between. This CDR3 comprises 11 residues. CDR3 sequence reads: CASGTAKGYTF. The CDR3 DNA sequence: TGTGCCAGCGGGACTGCCAAGGGCTACACCTTC.

Many counts were recorded for this clonotype. This chain joins TRBV7-9 and TRBJ2-7; TRBD1 matches at 8 bases. CDR1 is SEHNR and CDR2 is FQNEAQ in the germline V gene (reference sequence). The length of the CDR3 is 15 residues. The V and J ends lost 4 bases and 2 bases, in that order; junction bases with no gene match: 7. CDR3 nucleotides: TGTGCCAGCAGCTCCCCCGGGACAGGAGCCTACGAGCAGTACTTC. Protein sequence: CASSSPGTGAYEQYF.

This clonotype was detected many times. The chain recombines TRBV9 with TRBJ2-3; D remains unclear. Germline V lookup: CDR1 SGDLS, CDR2 YYNGEE. This CDR3 is 15 amino acids long. The V and J ends lost 0 bases and 3 bases respectively, with 11 bases between them. The CDR3 DNA reads TGTGCCAGCAGCGTAGAACCGGGCACTACAGATACGCAGTATTTT. Amino acids: CASSVEPGTTDTQYF. The variable domain in full, completed from reference TRBV9 and TRBJ2-3, reads DSGVTQTPKHLITATGQRVTLRCSPRSGDLSVYWYQQSLDQGLQFLIQYYNGEERAKGNILERFSAQQFPDLHSELNLSSLELGDSALYFCASSVEPGTTDTQYFGPGTRLTVL.

This clonotype was observed a handful of times. This could be a read error, since a much larger clone is one nucleotide away. The chain combines TRBV11-2 with TRBJ2-1; D is possibly TRBD2 (5 bases). CDR3 length equals 13 residues. Deletions cut 2 bases from V and 9 bases from J, with 11 bases between. CDR1 and CDR2 from the germline V gene are SGHAT and FQNNGV. DNA of the CDR3: TGTGCCAGCAGCTTATCGGGGAGTTTTGAGCAGTTCTTC. This encodes CASSLSGSFEQFF.